This TCR beta chain was sequenced during a study of T-cell memory formation after mild COVID-19 (dated by TCRdb to the early 2020s). In terms of the full investigation: TCR sequence clusters from the two donors were largely donor specific. In two donors, T-cell clones that expanded and contracted after mild COVID-19 were tracked by sequencing TCRalpha and TCRbeta repertoires over time. Two young, previously healthy adult volunteers, one female and one male, were included in the cohort.

The reads were generated on an Illumina NovaSeq 6000. Using 5'RACE with constant-segment primers, TCRalpha and TCRbeta cDNA libraries were constructed, with sample barcodes and unique molecular identifiers added in the process. RNA was extracted from every sample with Trizol reagent. Library amplification was performed in two PCR steps, and a second sample barcode and Illumina TruSeq adapters were introduced in the second step. The libraries were sequenced on an Illumina NovaSeq using 2 x 150 bp paired-end reads. As for how the authors treated the data: The reads were demultiplexed and collapsed into UMI-guided consensus sequences using migec v1.2.7. Using mixcr v2.1.11, UMI consensuses were aligned to TRA and TRB V and J templates and then assembled into clonotypes. Clonotypes were classified as expanded or contracted when called significant by both edgeR and NoisET, with noise models trained on biological replicates. For edgeR calls, a false discovery rate-adjusted p below 0.01 and a log2 fold-change threshold of 1 were applied. As an exploratory analysis of dynamics, max-normalized trajectories of the 1000 most abundant clonotypes were examined with PCA combined with hierarchical clustering. Each responding clone was given a CD4 or CD8 phenotype based on the CD4+ and CD8+ repertoires, which had been sequenced separately. TCRdb applied fastp at Q25 and MiXCR to the public reads, then kept only in-frame beta chains. Rows are unified per CDR3 protein, each entry keeping the most common DNA and genes. The V and J calls reflect TCRdb's pipeline rather than the authors' work. Across this sample there are over 350,000 distinct CDR3 sequences, with approximately 15% seen only once. The top ten clones comprise about a fifth of the sample.

General findings and caveats noted by the study authors: The detection of some responding clones in pre-infection memory suggests that pre-existing cross-reactive memory T cells joined the SARS-CoV-2 response. From day 15 to 85, contracting clones showed balanced CD4/CD8 phenotypes, whereas a second wave of clones that expanded from day 15 to 37 leaned towards CD4+. Contracting CD4+ clones turned up mainly in the CM and EM memory subsets, whereas EMRA was where CD8+ clones were enriched. The study included only a couple of mild cases, and larger cohorts that include severe cases with pre-infection samples were judged to be necessary. SARS-CoV-2 specificity of the second-wave clones peaking on day 37 was not confirmed.

Ficoll-Paque density gradient centrifugation was used to isolate PBMCs. The germline V gene supplies CDR1 SNHLY and CDR2 FYNNEI. V lost 6 bases and J lost 2 bases; the stretch between them is 9 bases long. From the cysteine up to the phenylalanine, the CDR3 has a length of 13 residues. CDR3 DNA is the only sequence kept; it has 39 bases, read in frame from the first base. This clonotype showed up just a few times. Its antigen target is currently unknown. Qualities for individual bases were not recorded, and no much larger clone is one base off. Sequenced: PBMCs or a T cell subset sorted from them (not recorded which). Here the chain combines TRBV2 and TRBJ2-3; TRBD2 is a possible D gene, resting on 5 matching bases. The sequence was obtained from a man aged 18 to 35 who had mild COVID-19 (a few samples of this study predate the infection). The sample titles of this study are shuffled in the database, so cell type and time point are left out; the donor was told from shared clones. The encoded CDR3 is CASRTKNTDTQYF. The sequenced DNA is TGTGCCAGCAGGACTAAGAACACAGATACGCAGTATTTT.